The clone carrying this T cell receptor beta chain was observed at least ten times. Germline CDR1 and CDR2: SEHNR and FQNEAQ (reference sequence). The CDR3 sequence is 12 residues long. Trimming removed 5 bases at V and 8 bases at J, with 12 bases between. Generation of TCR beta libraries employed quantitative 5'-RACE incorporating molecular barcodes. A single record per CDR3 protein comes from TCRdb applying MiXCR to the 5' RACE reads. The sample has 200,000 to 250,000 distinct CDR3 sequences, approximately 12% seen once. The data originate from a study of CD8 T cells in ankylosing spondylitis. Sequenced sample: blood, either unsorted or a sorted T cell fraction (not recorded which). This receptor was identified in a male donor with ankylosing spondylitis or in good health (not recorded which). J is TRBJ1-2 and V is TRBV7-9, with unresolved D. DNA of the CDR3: TGTGCCAGCAGCACCCCCTTTAGGGGCTACACCTTC. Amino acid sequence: CASSTPFRGYTF.